These 20 T cell receptor beta chains share one sample of origin, sequenced in a study of cytomegalovirus exposure and HLA in healthy donors. The PCR had 60 Vbeta and 13 Jbeta primers. TCRdb's table, derived via immunoSEQ multiplex PCR, lists solely in-frame clones and lacks some. Of approximately 260,000 clones in the sample, 85% to 95% were seen once. What was sequenced was PBMCs. The origin of the receptors is a girl aged 2-9 years in good health and CMV-seronegative.

This sequence joins TRBV28 and TRBJ1-2; TRBD1 aligns across 7 bases. The length of the CDR3 is 16 residues. The J segment lost 5 bases and the V segment lost 7 bases, leaving 16 bases of the junction unmatched. CDR1 and CDR2 (germline): MDHEN, SYDVKM. CDR3 bases: TGTGCCAGCACCTCCCAGGAGGGGGCGCCCCTATATGGCTACACCTTC. Its protein product is CASTSQEGAPLYGYTF.

In this sample, this clone turned up a few times. The genes are TRBV6-5 and TRBJ2-5; D is perhaps TRBD2 (6 bases). This CDR3 has 15 amino acids. Germline V gives CDR1 MNHEY, CDR2 SVGAGI. Trimming took off 1 base at V and 6 bases at J, with 15 bases between the two ends. CDR3 coding DNA: TGTGCCAGCAGTTACTTCGACGGGGGTTTACAGACCCAGTACTTC. The encoded protein is CASSYFDGGLQTQYF.

The rearrangement joins TRBV11-2 to TRBJ2-5; 14 bases fit TRBD2. In germline, CDR1 is SGHAT, CDR2 FQNNGV. CDR3 length: 16 amino acids. V gave up 1 base and J gave up 5 bases; unmatched junction bases: 3. The CDR3 nucleotides read TGTGCCAGCAGCTTAGGACTAGCGGGGGGGAGGGAGACCCAGTACTTC. Amino acids: CASSLGLAGGRETQYF.

In this sample, this clone turned up a few times. The V gene is TRBV27, the J gene TRBJ2-3; 9 bases fit TRBD2. The germline V gene encodes CDR1 MNHEY and CDR2 SMNVEV (reference sequence). The CDR3 extends over 16 amino acids. V lost 7 bases and J lost 0; bases outside the gene matches: 8. This CDR3 reads CASIGPSGASTDTQYF. Here the CDR3 DNA reads TGTGCCAGCATTGGGCCTAGCGGGGCCAGCACAGATACGCAGTATTTT.

This rearrangement joins TRBV30 to TRBJ1-6; D gene unclear. Germline V gene sequence: CDR1 GTSNPN, CDR2 SVGIG (reference sequence). V was trimmed by 1 base and J by 7 bases, leaving 14 bases between them. The CDR3 is 15 residues long. CDR3 amino acids: CAWSDLGGLNSPLHF. The CDR3 bases are TGTGCCTGGAGTGATTTGGGAGGGCTCAATTCACCCCTCCACTTT.

This chain links TRBV5-1 with TRBJ2-1; 11 bases line up with TRBD2. Trimming cost V 3 bases and J 9 bases; bases outside gene matches: 8. The CDR3 has 15 amino acids. The V gene's germline CDR1 is SGHRS and CDR2 YFSETQ. As DNA, the CDR3 is TGCGCCAGCAGCTCCATGACTAGCGGGACGGGTGAGCAGTTCTTC. Translated: CASSSMTSGTGEQFF.

As for this clone: Other DNA variants within this sample encode the same CDR3. This chain links TRBV5-1 with TRBJ2-7, with 13 bases fitting TRBD2. CDR3 length: 14 amino acids. V was pared by 4 bases and J by 7 bases, with 5 bases of the junction left unmatched. Germline-derived CDR1 and CDR2 are SGHRS and YFSETQ. The CDR3 region is CASSPTSGGDEQYF. CDR3 sequence (DNA): TGCGCCAGCAGCCCCACTAGCGGGGGGGATGAGCAGTACTTC.

This chain connects TRBV13 to TRBJ2-2; D is uncertain. Per the germline V gene, CDR1 is PRHDT and CDR2 is FYEKMQ (reference sequence). The CDR3 has 12 amino acids. Between the trimmed V and J ends, which lost 2 bases and 6 bases, there was a span of 4 bases. CDR3 region: CASSLSAGELFF. CDR3 in DNA: TGTGCCAGCAGCTTATCGGCCGGGGAGCTGTTTTTT. The variable domain in full, completed from reference TRBV13 and TRBJ2-2, reads AAGVIQSPRHLIKEKRETATLKCYPIPRHDTVYWYQQGPGQDPQFLISFYEKMQSDKGSIPDRFSAQQFSDYHSELNMSSLELGDSALYFCASSLSAGELFFGEGSRLTVL.

The rearrangement joins TRBV15 to TRBJ2-1, with unresolved D. Looked up from germline, CDR1 is LNHNV and CDR2 is YYDKDF (reference sequence). Trimming cost V 7 bases and J 7 bases, with 11 bases left between them. This CDR3 is built from 12 residues. The CDR3 DNA reads TGTGCCACCACCAGCGTCCGGAATGAGCAGTTCTTC. This translates into CATTSVRNEQFF. Complete variable domain (other parts from reference TRBV15 and TRBJ2-1): DAMVIQNPRYQVTQFGKPVTLSCSQTLNHNVMYWYQQKSSQAPKLLFHYYDKDFNNEADTPDNFQSRRPNTSFCFLDIRSPGLGDTAMYLCATTSVRNEQFFGPGTRLTVL.

The CDR3 here is CAISGRREYTYEQYF. Written as DNA, the CDR3 is TGTGCCATCAGTGGGCGGCGGGAGTACACCTACGAGCAGTACTTC. The chain combines TRBV10-3 with TRBJ2-7; TRBD2 matches 7 bases. Germline trimming cut 4 bases from V and 2 bases from J; bases unmatched to any gene: 8. CDR1 ENHRY and CDR2 SYGVKD come from the germline V gene. The CDR3 is 15 amino acids.

V and J are TRBV7-9 and TRBJ2-1; 8 bases fit TRBD2. The germline CDR1 and CDR2 sequences are SEHNR and FQNEAQ (reference sequence). Unmatched junction bases numbered 5, after V lost 0 bases and J lost 4 bases. The CDR3 contains 16 residues. CDR3 DNA: TGTGCCAGCAGCTTAGCCGCTAGCGGGCCGTACAATGAGCAGTTCTTC. Translation gives CASSLAASGPYNEQFF.

The chain links TRBV5-1 to TRBJ2-7; TRBD2 matches at 8 bases. Germline values: CDR1 SGHRS, CDR2 YFSETQ. The ends lost 2 bases at V and 5 bases at J; junction bases unmatched: 9. The CDR3 contains 15 residues. CDR3 coding DNA: TGCGCCAGCAGCTTTACCGGGGGGGCGTTCGACGAGCAGTACTTC. Translation gives CASSFTGGAFDEQYF.

This chain connects TRBV2 to TRBJ2-5; 10 bases match TRBD2. The CDR3 extends over 13 amino acids. Germline lookup yields CDR1 SNHLY and CDR2 FYNNEI. Trimming took 6 bases from V and 2 from J; bases not matched to a gene: 0. DNA for the CDR3: TGTGCCAGCAGACTAGCGGGGCAAGAGACCCAGTACTTC. Its translation is CASRLAGQETQYF.

The chain has TRBV7-9 and TRBJ2-1; 8 bases line up with TRBD1. The CDR3 is 15 amino acids. J was trimmed by 5 bases and V by 4 bases; bases with no gene match: 7. Germline assignment: CDR1 SEHNR and CDR2 FQNEAQ (reference sequence). CDR3 sequence (DNA): TGTGCCAGCAGCTGGGGACAGGCAACTCACAATGAGCAGTTCTTC. Translated: CASSWGQATHNEQFF.

The chain recombines TRBV23-1 with TRBJ2-7; D possibly corresponds to TRBD1 (5 bases). TRBV23-1 qualifies as an ORF whose function is uncertain. V shed 0 bases and J shed 4 bases, with 16 bases lying between them. The CDR3 covers 16 residues. CDR3: CASSQSKRQRHYEQYF. The CDR3 DNA is TGCGCCAGCAGTCAATCAAAGAGACAGCGACATTACGAGCAGTACTTC.

V usage is TRBV29-1 and J usage is TRBJ2-2, with D unclear. Germline assignment: CDR1 SQVTM and CDR2 ANQGSEA. The CDR3 extends over 12 amino acids. V was trimmed by 4 bases and J by 1 base, leaving 4 bases between them. The CDR3 loop reads CSVVKNTGELFF. DNA of the CDR3: TGCAGCGTTGTCAAGAACACCGGGGAGCTGTTTTTT.

As DNA, the CDR3 is TGTGCCAGCCTGGACAGGGGCTTCGCCGAGCAGTACTTC. The encoded protein is CASLDRGFAEQYF. The gene calls are TRBV28 and TRBJ2-7, with 9 bases identical to TRBD1. The ends lost 8 bases at V and 6 bases at J; junction bases unmatched: 8. This CDR3 region has 13 residues. Per germline, CDR1 MDHEN and CDR2 SYDVKM.

The chain links TRBV27 to TRBJ2-7, with D possibly TRBD2 on 6 matching bases. CDR1 is MNHEY and CDR2 is SMNVEV in the germline V gene (reference sequence). Trimming took 5 bases from V and 4 from J, leaving 9 bases between them. This CDR3 is 12 amino acids long. CDR3 bases: TGTGCCAGCAGTACCCGGGGGTACGAGCAGTACTTC. Its protein product is CASSTRGYEQYF.

This chain links TRBV29-1 with TRBJ1-4; D perhaps matches TRBD1 (5 bases). Looked up from germline, CDR1 is SQVTM and CDR2 is ANQGSEA. Trimming took 4 bases from V and 7 from J, leaving 19 bases between them. This CDR3 has 15 residues. The CDR3 nucleotides are TGCAGCGTTGGTGACCCAGGGAGGAGAGGTGAAAAACTGTTTTTT. Translated, it gives CSVGDPGRRGEKLFF.

The CDR3 DNA reads TGTGCCACCAGCACCGCACAGACAGGGGGCAACACTGAAGCTTTCTTT. Its protein is CATSTAQTGGNTEAFF. This chain links TRBV15 with TRBJ1-1; 10 positions match TRBD1. After removal of 4 bases from V and 2 bases from J, the junction contained 7 bases not matched to a gene. The CDR3 has 16 amino acids. Germline V CDR1 and CDR2: LNHNV, YYDKDF (reference sequence).